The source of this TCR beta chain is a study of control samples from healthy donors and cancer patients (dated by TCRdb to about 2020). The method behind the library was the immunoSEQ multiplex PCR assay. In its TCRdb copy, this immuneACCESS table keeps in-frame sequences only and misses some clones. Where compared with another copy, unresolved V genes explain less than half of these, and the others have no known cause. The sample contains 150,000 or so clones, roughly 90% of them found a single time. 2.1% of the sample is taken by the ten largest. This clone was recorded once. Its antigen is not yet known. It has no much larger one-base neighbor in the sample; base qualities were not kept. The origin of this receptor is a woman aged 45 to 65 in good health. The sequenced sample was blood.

The nucleotides are TGTGCCAGCAGCGTAGACATAAAGACGGACTATGGCTACACCTTC. Translation gives CASSVDIKTDYGYTF. The sequence links TRBV9 to TRBJ1-2, with no D gene named confidently. CDR1 and CDR2, per the germline V gene, are SGDLS and YYNGEE. The CDR3 covers 15 residues, taking in both the cysteine and the phenylalanine. Only CDR3 DNA is held: 45 bases, read in frame from base 1. V is cut by 0 bases and J by 3 bases, and the space between the germline ends is 12 bases.